This TCR beta chain was found in a study of T cells after yellow fever vaccination. A few counts support this clonotype. Its antigen remains unknown. The study, taken as a whole, reports: The secondary response was weaker but peaked faster, day 5 versus 15.

Trimming took 3 bases from V and 6 from J, leaving 14 bases between them. The CDR3 consists of 13 residues. Germline CDR1 reads SQVTM; CDR2 reads ANQGSEA. TCRdb passed the 5' RACE reads through MiXCR, listing each CDR3 protein once. The table lists just over 300,000 distinct CDR3 sequences, approximately 3.8% of them singletons. This chain joins TRBV29-1 and TRBJ1-2, with a tentative D call TRBD1 (5 bases). Sequenced material: PBMCs, taken on the day of the yellow fever booster vaccination. The TCR originated in a young man who received the YFV17D yellow fever vaccine. This CDR3 reads CSVDFPTANGYTF. The CDR3 nucleotides read TGCAGCGTTGACTTTCCGACAGCTAATGGCTACACCTTC.